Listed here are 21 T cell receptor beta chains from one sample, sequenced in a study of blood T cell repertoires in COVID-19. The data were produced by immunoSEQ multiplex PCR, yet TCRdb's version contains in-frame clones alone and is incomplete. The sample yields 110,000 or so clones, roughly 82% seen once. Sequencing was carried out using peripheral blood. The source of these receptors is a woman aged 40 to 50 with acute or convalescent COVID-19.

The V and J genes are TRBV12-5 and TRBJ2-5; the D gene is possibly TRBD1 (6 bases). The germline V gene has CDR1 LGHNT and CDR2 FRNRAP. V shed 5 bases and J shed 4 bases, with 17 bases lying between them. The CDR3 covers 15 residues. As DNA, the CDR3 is TGTGCTAGTGGTGGGGTGGGGGCAGGGCCAGAGACCCAGTACTTC. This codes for CASGGVGAGPETQYF.

CDR3 in amino acids: CASSPPTGTGAHEQYF. CDR3 nucleotide sequence: TGTGCCAGCAGCCCGCCTACCGGGACAGGGGCCCACGAGCAGTACTTC. V gene TRBV3-1 (or the pseudogene TRBV3-2) combines with J gene TRBJ2-7; 10 bases fit TRBD1. This CDR3 comprises 16 residues. The trim removed 4 bases at V and 5 bases at J, leaving 11 bases unmatched. Germline V lookup: CDR1 LGHDT, CDR2 YNNKEL (reference sequence).

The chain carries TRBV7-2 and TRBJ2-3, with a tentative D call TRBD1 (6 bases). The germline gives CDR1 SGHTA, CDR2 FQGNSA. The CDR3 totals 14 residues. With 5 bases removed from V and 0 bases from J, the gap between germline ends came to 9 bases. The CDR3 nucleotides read TGTGCCAGCAGCCGGGACACGAGCACAGATACGCAGTATTTT. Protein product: CASSRDTSTDTQYF.

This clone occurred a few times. CDR3 coding DNA: TGTGCCAGCAGCGGCCGGGACAGCTACTACAATGAGCAGTTCTTC. The encoded protein is CASSGRDSYYNEQFF. V is TRBV9 and J is TRBJ2-1; TRBD1 aligns across 7 bases. Germline loops: CDR1 SGDLS, CDR2 YYNGEE. V gave up 3 bases and J gave up 3 bases; unmatched junction bases: 6. This CDR3 has 15 residues.

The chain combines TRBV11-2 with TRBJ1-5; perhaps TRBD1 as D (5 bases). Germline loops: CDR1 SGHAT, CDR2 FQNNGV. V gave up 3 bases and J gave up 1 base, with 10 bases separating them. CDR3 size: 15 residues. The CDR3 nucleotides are TGTGCCAGCAGCTTGCGGGGGGGGAGCAATCAGCCCCAGCATTTT. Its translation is CASSLRGGSNQPQHF.

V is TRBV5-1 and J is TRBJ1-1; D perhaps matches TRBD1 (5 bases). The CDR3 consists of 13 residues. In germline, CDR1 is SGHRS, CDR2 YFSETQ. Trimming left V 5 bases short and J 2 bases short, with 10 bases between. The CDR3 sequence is CASSQGPNTEAFF. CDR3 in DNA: TGCGCCAGCAGTCAGGGCCCCAACACTGAAGCTTTCTTT.

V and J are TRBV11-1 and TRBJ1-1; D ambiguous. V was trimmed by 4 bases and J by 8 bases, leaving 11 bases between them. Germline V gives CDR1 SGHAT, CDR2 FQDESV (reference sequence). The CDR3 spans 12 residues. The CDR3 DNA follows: TGTGCCAGCAGCTCTCAGACTCCGGAAGCTTTCTTT. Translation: CASSSQTPEAFF.

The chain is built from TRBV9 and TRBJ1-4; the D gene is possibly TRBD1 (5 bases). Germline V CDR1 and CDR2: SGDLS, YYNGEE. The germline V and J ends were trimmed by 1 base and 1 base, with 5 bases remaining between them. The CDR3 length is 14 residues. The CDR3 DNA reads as TGTGCCAGCAGCGTACAGGGAACTAATGAAAAACTGTTTTTT. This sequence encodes CASSVQGTNEKLFF. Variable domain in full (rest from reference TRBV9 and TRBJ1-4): DSGVTQTPKHLITATGQRVTLRCSPRSGDLSVYWYQQSLDQGLQFLIQYYNGEERAKGNILERFSAQQFPDLHSELNLSSLELGDSALYFCASSVQGTNEKLFFGSGTQLSVL.

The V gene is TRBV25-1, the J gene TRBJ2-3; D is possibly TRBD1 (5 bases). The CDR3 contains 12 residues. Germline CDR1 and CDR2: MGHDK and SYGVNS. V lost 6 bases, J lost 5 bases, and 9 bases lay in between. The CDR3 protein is CASRLQGDTQYF. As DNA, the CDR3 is TGTGCCAGCAGGCTCCAGGGAGATACGCAGTATTTT.

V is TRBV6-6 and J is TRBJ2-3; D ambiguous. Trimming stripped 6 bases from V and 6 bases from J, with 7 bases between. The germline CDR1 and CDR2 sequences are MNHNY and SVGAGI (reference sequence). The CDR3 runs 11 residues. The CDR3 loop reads CASRVRDTQYF. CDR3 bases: TGTGCCAGCAGAGTTCGGGATACGCAGTATTTT.

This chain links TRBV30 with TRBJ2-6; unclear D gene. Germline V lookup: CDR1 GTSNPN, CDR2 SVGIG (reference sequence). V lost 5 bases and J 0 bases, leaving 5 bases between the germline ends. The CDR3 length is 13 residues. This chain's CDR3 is CAWAHSGANVLTF. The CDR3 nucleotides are TGTGCCTGGGCACACTCTGGGGCCAACGTCCTGACTTTC.

In DNA form, the CDR3 reads TGTGCCAGCAGCCAAGGGACAGGGGGGGGGAACACTGAAGCTTTCTTT. Protein sequence: CASSQGTGGGNTEAFF. V is TRBV3-1 (or the pseudogene TRBV3-2) and J is TRBJ1-1, with 10 nucleotides matching TRBD1. V trimming: 1 base; J trimming: 1 base; junction bases outside the gene matches: 3. This CDR3 comprises 16 residues. CDR1 is LGHDT, CDR2 YNNKEL, per germline (reference sequence).

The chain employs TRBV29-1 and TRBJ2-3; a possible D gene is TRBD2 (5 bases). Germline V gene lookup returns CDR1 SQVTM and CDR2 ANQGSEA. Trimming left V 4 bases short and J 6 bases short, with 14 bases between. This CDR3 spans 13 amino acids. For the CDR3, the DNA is TGCAGCGTTGGACTATTCGGCCGGGATACGCAGTATTTT. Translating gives CSVGLFGRDTQYF.

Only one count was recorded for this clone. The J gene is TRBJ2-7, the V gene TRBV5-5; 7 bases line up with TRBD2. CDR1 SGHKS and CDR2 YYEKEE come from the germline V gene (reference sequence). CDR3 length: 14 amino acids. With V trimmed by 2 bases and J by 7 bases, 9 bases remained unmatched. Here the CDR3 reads CASSLSGLGGEQYF. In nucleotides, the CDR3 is TGTGCCAGCAGCTTATCAGGCCTCGGGGGGGAGCAGTACTTC.

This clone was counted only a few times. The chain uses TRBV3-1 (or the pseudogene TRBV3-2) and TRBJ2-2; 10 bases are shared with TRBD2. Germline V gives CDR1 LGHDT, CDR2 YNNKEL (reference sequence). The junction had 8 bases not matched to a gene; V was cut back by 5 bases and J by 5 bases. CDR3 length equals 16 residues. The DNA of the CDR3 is TGTGCCAGCAGCTCGCCTAGCGGGGGCCCAACCGGGGAGCTGTTTTTT. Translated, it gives CASSSPSGGPTGELFF.

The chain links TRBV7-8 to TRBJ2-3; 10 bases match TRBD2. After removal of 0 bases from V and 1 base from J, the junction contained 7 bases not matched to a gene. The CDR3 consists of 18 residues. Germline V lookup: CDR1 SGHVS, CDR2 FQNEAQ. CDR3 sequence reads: CASSLAGLAYDGTDTQYF. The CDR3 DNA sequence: TGTGCCAGCAGCTTAGCGGGACTAGCGTACGATGGCACAGATACGCAGTATTTT.

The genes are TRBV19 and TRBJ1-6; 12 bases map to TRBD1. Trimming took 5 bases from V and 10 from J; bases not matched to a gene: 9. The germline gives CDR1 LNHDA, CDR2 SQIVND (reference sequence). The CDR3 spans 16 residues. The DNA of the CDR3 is TGTGCCAGTAGTCCCCTCGGGACAGGGGGCCGATCACCCCTCCACTTT. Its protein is CASSPLGTGGRSPLHF. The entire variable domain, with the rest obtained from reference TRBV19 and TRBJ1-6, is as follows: DGGITQSPKYLFRKEGQNVTLSCEQNLNHDAMYWYRQDPGQGLRLIYYSQIVNDFQKGDIAEGYSVSREKKESFPLTVTSAQKNPTAFYLCASSPLGTGGRSPLHFGNGTRLTVT.

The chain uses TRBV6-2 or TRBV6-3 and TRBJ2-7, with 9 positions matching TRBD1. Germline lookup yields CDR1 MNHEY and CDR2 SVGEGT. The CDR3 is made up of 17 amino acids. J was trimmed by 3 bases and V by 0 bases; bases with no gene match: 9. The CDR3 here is CASSYSAFGQGFYEQYF. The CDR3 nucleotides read TGTGCCAGCAGTTACTCGGCATTTGGACAGGGGTTCTACGAGCAGTACTTC.

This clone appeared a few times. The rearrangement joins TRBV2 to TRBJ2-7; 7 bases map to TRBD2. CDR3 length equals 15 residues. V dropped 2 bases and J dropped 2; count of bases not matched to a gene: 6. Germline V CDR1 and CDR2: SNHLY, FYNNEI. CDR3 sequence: CASSERGGITYEQYF. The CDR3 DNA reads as TGTGCCAGCAGTGAACGGGGAGGGATTACCTACGAGCAGTACTTC.

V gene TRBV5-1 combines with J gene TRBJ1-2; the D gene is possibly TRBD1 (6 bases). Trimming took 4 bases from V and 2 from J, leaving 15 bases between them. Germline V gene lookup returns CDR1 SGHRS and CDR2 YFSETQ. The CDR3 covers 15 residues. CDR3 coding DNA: TGCGCCAGCAGCGCCATTTTCACAGGGAACTATGGCTACACCTTC. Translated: CASSAIFTGNYGYTF.

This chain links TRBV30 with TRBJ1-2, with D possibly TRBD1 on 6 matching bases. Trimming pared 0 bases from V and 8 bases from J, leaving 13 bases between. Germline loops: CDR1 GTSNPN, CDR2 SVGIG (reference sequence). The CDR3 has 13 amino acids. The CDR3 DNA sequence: TGTGCCTGGAGTGTTGGGACATTTTTGGGCTACACCTTC. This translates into CAWSVGTFLGYTF.